This T cell receptor beta chain was found in a study of shared clonotypes between healthy human individuals. Study observations and caveats: Naive subsets generally had larger estimated richness than memory subsets. Rarefaction demonstrated incomplete sorted-subset sequencing despite large depth. Clonotype sharing across donors was expected to vary with sequencing depth.

The authors divided CD4+ cells into CD45RA+ naive and CD45RA-negative memory subsets. Concerning this clone: Its antigen remains unknown.

The assay was immunoSEQ multiplex PCR, and TCRdb's table has in-frame clones only and misses some. The sample shows a few million clones, 90% to 97% of them seen only once. The CDR3 loop spans 12 amino acids. The V gene's germline CDR1 is SGDLS and CDR2 YYNGEE. Trimming left V 3 bases short and J 8 bases short, with 11 bases between. Sequencing was carried out using naive CD4+ T cells sorted from blood. Subset specified: CD45RA+ positively selected. The V call is TRBV9, the J call TRBJ1-2; D gene unclear. The clonotype originates from a man between 18 and 29 years old in good health. The CDR3 DNA follows: TGTGCCAGCAGCGACTCGGGCCGAGGCTACACCTTC. It yields the protein CASSDSGRGYTF. The variable domain in full, with the rest retrieved from reference TRBV9 and TRBJ1-2, is DSGVTQTPKHLITATGQRVTLRCSPRSGDLSVYWYQQSLDQGLQFLIQYYNGEERAKGNILERFSAQQFPDLHSELNLSSLELGDSALYFCASSDSGRGYTFGSGTRLTVV.